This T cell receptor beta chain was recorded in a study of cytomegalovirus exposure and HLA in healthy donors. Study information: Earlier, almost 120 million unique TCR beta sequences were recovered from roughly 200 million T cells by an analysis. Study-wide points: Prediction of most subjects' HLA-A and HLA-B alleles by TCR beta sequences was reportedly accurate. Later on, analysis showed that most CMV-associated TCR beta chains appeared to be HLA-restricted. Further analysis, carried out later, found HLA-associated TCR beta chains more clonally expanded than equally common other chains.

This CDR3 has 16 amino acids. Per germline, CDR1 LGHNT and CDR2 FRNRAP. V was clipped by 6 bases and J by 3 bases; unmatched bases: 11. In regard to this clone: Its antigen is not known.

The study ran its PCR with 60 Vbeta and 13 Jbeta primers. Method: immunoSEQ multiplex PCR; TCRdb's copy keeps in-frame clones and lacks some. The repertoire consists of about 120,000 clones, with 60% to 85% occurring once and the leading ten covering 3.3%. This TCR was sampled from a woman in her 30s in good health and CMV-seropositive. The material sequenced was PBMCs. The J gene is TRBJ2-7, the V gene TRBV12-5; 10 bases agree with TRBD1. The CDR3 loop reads CASGPGLGQGLYEQYF. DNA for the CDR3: TGTGCTAGTGGCCCCGGATTGGGACAGGGGCTCTACGAGCAGTACTTC. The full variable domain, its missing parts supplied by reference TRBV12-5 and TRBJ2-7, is DARVTQTPRHKVTEMGQEVTMRCQPILGHNTVFWYRQTMMQGLELLAYFRNRAPLDDSGMPKDRFSAEMPDATLATLKIQPSEPRDSAVYFCASGPGLGQGLYEQYFGPGTRLTVT.